This T cell receptor beta chain was observed in a study of OX40 agonist ivuxolimab in advanced cancers. Profiling relied on immunoSEQ multiplex PCR, and the TCRdb table lists in-frame clones only, not all of them. There are about 20,000 clones in the sample; 65% to 90% occur only once, and about 16% lies in the top ten. This sample comprised CD4+ or CD8+ T cells sorted from blood, obtained in a trial of the OX40 agonist ivuxolimab. This TCR was sampled from an adult with an advanced solid tumor such as melanoma, head and neck, liver or kidney cancer.

Written as DNA, the CDR3 is TGTGCCAGCACCTCGCGACAGGGGGCGCTCGGTGAGCAGTTCTTC. Translated, it gives CASTSRQGALGEQFF. The chain links TRBV5-4 to TRBJ2-1; 10 bases match TRBD1. Germline trimming cut 6 bases from V and 9 bases from J; bases unmatched to any gene: 12. The V gene's germline CDR1 is SGHNT and CDR2 YYREEE (reference sequence). This CDR3 has 15 amino acids.